Reported below is one TCR beta chain. The antigen is unknown. The CDR3 loop spans 14 amino acids. The V gene's germline CDR1 is MNHEY and CDR2 SVGAGI. Trimming cost V 5 bases and J 4 bases; bases outside gene matches: 7. These data come from a study of T cell repertoires in cytomegalovirus infection. TCRdb redid the calling of the reads with MiXCR, one entry per CDR3 protein. Of approximately 270,000 distinct CDR3 sequences listed, less than 25% were seen once; the top ten hold about 21%. Specimen: cultured PBMCs, collected from culture after CMV antigen stimulation. The chain combines TRBV6-5 with TRBJ1-1; 7 positions match TRBD1. The clonotype comes from a human donor in good health (CMV status not recorded). Some clones in this sample may be carry-over from other donors' samples. The CDR3 bases are TGTGCCAGCAGTGCGACAGGGTTAGGCACTGAAGCTTTCTTT. Protein: CASSATGLGTEAFF.